The 32 T cell receptor beta chains below were found in one sample sequenced in a study of cytomegalovirus exposure and HLA in healthy donors. The PCR used 60 Vbeta and 13 Jbeta primers. Here immunoSEQ multiplex PCR was the method, and the copy in TCRdb shows in-frame clones only, minus some. Recorded for this sample: over 150,000 clones. Material for sequencing was PBMCs. These receptors all come from a boy aged 10-17 years in good health and CMV-seronegative.

The chain is built from TRBV2 and TRBJ1-2; D possibly corresponds to TRBD1 (6 bases). The length of the CDR3 is 13 residues. With 2 bases removed from V and 2 bases from J, the gap between germline ends came to 6 bases. Germline values: CDR1 SNHLY, CDR2 FYNNEI. The CDR3 coding sequence is TGTGCCAGCAGTGAACAGGGGAACTATGGCTACACCTTC. Encoded protein: CASSEQGNYGYTF.

J is TRBJ1-1 and V is TRBV10-2; D gene uncertain. Germline assignment: CDR1 WSHSY and CDR2 SAAADI. The CDR3 length is 13 residues. Trimming cost V 6 bases and J 5 bases, with 13 bases left between them. CDR3: CASRTLGRTEAFF. DNA of the CDR3: TGCGCCAGCAGAACTCTTGGGAGAACTGAAGCTTTCTTT.

This chain connects TRBV7-9 to TRBJ1-3, with D unclear. The V end was cut by 0 bases, the J end by 0 bases, with 6 bases between. This CDR3 region has 15 residues. The germline gives CDR1 SEHNR, CDR2 FQNEAQ (reference sequence). CDR3 amino acids: CASSLAKASGNTIYF. The CDR3 DNA follows: TGTGCCAGCAGCTTAGCCAAAGCCTCTGGAAACACCATATATTTT.

The genes are TRBV2 and TRBJ1-5; no reliable D call. Germline V lookup: CDR1 SNHLY, CDR2 FYNNEI. Trimming cost V 11 bases and J 3 bases, with 23 bases left between them. The CDR3 is 16 residues long. CDR3 nucleotides: TGTGCCTGCAACCTGACTCCTGGGAGGTCCAATCAGCCCCAGCATTTT. As protein: CACNLTPGRSNQPQHF.

The chain has TRBV5-6 and TRBJ2-5; possible D gene TRBD1, 6 bases. Germline V gives CDR1 SGHDT, CDR2 YYEEEE. Trimming took 4 bases from V and 1 from J, leaving 17 bases between them. CDR3 length equals 16 residues. The CDR3 bases are TGTGCCAGCAGCCTTGAGACAGGAACTCTCCAAGAGACCCAGTACTTC. Translation: CASSLETGTLQETQYF.

The chain recombines TRBV5-1 with TRBJ2-2; TRBD1 agrees at 10 bases. Losses at the gene ends were 4 bases for V and 4 bases for J; bases not matched to a gene: 7. The CDR3 has 16 amino acids. Germline V gene lookup returns CDR1 SGHRS and CDR2 YFSETQ. The DNA of the CDR3 is TGCGCCAGCAGCGGGAATGGACAGGGGGTCACCGGGGAGCTGTTTTTT. Translating it yields CASSGNGQGVTGELFF.

The V and J genes are TRBV10-1 and TRBJ2-7; tentative D call: TRBD1 (6 bases). From germline, CDR1 is WNHNN and CDR2 SYGVQD (reference sequence). CDR3 length: 12 residues. Trimming removed 5 bases from V and 3 bases from J, with 8 bases in between. CDR3 amino acids: CASSSGVYEQYF. CDR3 bases: TGCGCCAGCAGTTCAGGGGTCTACGAGCAGTACTTC.

This chain uses TRBV30 with TRBJ2-7; D might be TRBD1 (6 bases). The germline gives CDR1 GTSNPN, CDR2 SVGIG (reference sequence). Trimming cost V 1 base and J 0 bases, with 10 bases left between them. CDR3 length: 14 residues. CDR3 sequence (DNA): TGTGCCTGGAGTGCTAACAGGGCCTCCTACGAGCAGTACTTC. The encoded protein is CAWSANRASYEQYF.

The chain has TRBV4-1 and TRBJ2-7; a weak D match, TRBD1 (6 bases). Deletions cut 0 bases from V and 7 bases from J, with 16 bases between. This CDR3 is built from 15 residues. Per germline, CDR1 MGHRA and CDR2 YSYEKL. The CDR3 DNA reads as TGCGCCAGCAGCCAAGATCCCAACAGGGTCCGAGAGCAGTACTTC. This encodes CASSQDPNRVREQYF.

Details on this clone: Germline is not matched at one junction end, which may reflect a read error. The genes are TRBV2 and TRBJ2-7, with a tentative D call TRBD1 (6 bases). The CDR3 sequence is 15 residues long. The germline V gene has CDR1 SNHLY and CDR2 FYNNEI. The CDR3 spells CASRADRATTYEQYF. The CDR3 bases are TGTGCAAGCAGGGCGGACAGAGCGACAACCTACGAGCAGTACTTC.

To note about this clone: Mismatch with germline at one junction end may stem from a read error. CDR3: CAGSLVGNTIYF. For the CDR3, the DNA is TGTGCCGGCAGTTTAGTTGGAAACACCATATATTTT. The chain has TRBV6-6 and TRBJ1-3; D gene unclear. CDR3 length: 12 residues. Germline V gene sequence: CDR1 MNHNY, CDR2 SVGAGI (reference sequence).

The V and J genes are TRBV7-9 and TRBJ2-3; D gene ambiguous. This CDR3 contains 14 residues. V was pared by 8 bases and J by 11 bases, with 23 bases between. Germline V CDR1 and CDR2: SEHNR, FQNEAQ (reference sequence). The CDR3 DNA reads TGTGCCAGCGGAAAGAGTATGACGGAGAAGGAGCAGTATTTT. Amino acid sequence: CASGKSMTEKEQYF.

The chain carries TRBV28 and TRBJ2-1; TRBD1 aligns across 7 bases. With 9 bases clipped from V and 10 bases from J, the junction kept 12 bases outside the gene matches. The germline V gene encodes CDR1 MDHEN and CDR2 SYDVKM. The CDR3 spans 13 residues. CDR3 region: CASEPGQHPEQFF. As DNA, the CDR3 is TGTGCCAGTGAACCGGGACAGCACCCCGAGCAGTTCTTC. Drawing the rest from reference TRBV28 and TRBJ2-1, the complete variable domain is DVKVTQSSRYLVKRTGEKVFLECVQDMDHENMFWYRQDPGLGLRLIYFSYDVKMKEKGDIPEGYSVSREKKERFSLILESASTNQTSMYLCASEPGQHPEQFFGPGTRLTVL.

This chain uses TRBV6-1 with TRBJ2-1; 7 bases line up with TRBD1. After removal of 7 bases from V and 3 bases from J, the junction contained 3 bases not matched to a gene. CDR3 length equals 13 residues. Germline V CDR1 and CDR2: MNHNS, SASEGT. The CDR3 nucleotides are TGTGCCAGCACTCCAGGGGGCTACAATGAGCAGTTCTTC. Protein sequence: CASTPGGYNEQFF.

This chain joins TRBV14 and TRBJ2-4; D might be TRBD1 (6 bases). The CDR3 extends over 14 amino acids. V was pared by 2 bases and J by 1 base, with 6 bases between. Germline CDR1 is SGHDN and CDR2 is FVKESK. CDR3 sequence: CASSQQGAKNIQYF. DNA for the CDR3: TGTGCCAGCAGCCAACAGGGGGCCAAAAACATTCAGTACTTC.

The chain has TRBV30 and TRBJ2-7, with TRBD2 matching 12 bases. This CDR3 spans 15 amino acids. Germline V gene data show CDR1 as GTSNPN and CDR2 as SVGIG (reference sequence). The J segment lost 5 bases and the V segment lost 2 bases, leaving 7 bases of the junction unmatched. The CDR3 spells CAWSNLAGGPHEQYF. The CDR3 nucleotides read TGTGCCTGGAGTAACCTAGCGGGGGGGCCCCACGAGCAGTACTTC.

V is TRBV2 and J is TRBJ1-5; the D is unclear. V was trimmed by 8 bases and J by 2 bases, leaving 13 bases between them. From germline, CDR1 is SNHLY and CDR2 FYNNEI. This CDR3 region has 14 residues. The CDR3, as DNA: TGTGCCAGCGATGGCCCCGGGGGCAATCAGCCCCAGCATTTT. Translated: CASDGPGGNQPQHF.

This chain uses TRBV11-3 with TRBJ1-2; D perhaps matches TRBD1 (5 bases). CDR1 is SGHNT and CDR2 is YENEEA in the germline V gene. V was clipped by 3 bases and J by 4 bases, with 15 bases between them. The CDR3 covers 15 residues. CDR3 nucleotide sequence: TGTGCCAGCAGCTTGCGACCTCGGGGGATCTATGGCTACACCTTC. This sequence encodes CASSLRPRGIYGYTF.

The gene calls are TRBV2 and TRBJ1-1, with TRBD1 identical over 7 bases. V gave up 3 bases and J gave up 3 bases; unmatched junction bases: 1. The length of the CDR3 is 13 residues. Germline V gene data show CDR1 as SNHLY and CDR2 as FYNNEI. CDR3 DNA sequence: TGTGCCAGCAGTGAGACAGGGTACACTGAAGCTTTCTTT. Protein product: CASSETGYTEAFF.

The CDR3 DNA is TGCGCCAGCAGCCAAACAGTTGCAGGGGAGCTGTTTTTT. It codes for CASSQTVAGELFF. The chain joins TRBV4-1 to TRBJ2-2; no clear D gene. V was clipped by 2 bases and J by 8 bases, with 9 bases between them. CDR1 MGHRA and CDR2 YSYEKL come from the germline V gene. CDR3 length equals 13 residues.

The rearrangement uses TRBV2 and TRBJ2-3, with TRBD1 as a possible D gene (6 bases). Germline V CDR1 and CDR2: SNHLY, FYNNEI. The CDR3 runs to 19 residues. V lost 5 bases, J lost 4 bases, and 28 bases lay in between. Here the CDR3 DNA reads TGTGCCAGCAGTCTGATCAAAAACGAAGACAGGATTCTGCCAGATACGCAGTATTTT. Residues: CASSLIKNEDRILPDTQYF.

The V and J genes are TRBV5-6 and TRBJ2-2, with 8 bases that match TRBD2. This CDR3 is 14 amino acids long. V was pared by 6 bases and J by 6 bases, with 7 bases of the junction left unmatched. Germline V gene lookup returns CDR1 SGHDT and CDR2 YYEEEE. This chain's CDR3 is CASTRAGVSGELFF. The CDR3 nucleotides are TGTGCCAGCACCCGAGCGGGAGTCTCCGGGGAGCTGTTTTTT.

J is TRBJ2-1 and V is TRBV6-6, with 8 bases lining up with TRBD2. Trimming took 5 bases from V and 4 from J; bases not matched to a gene: 10. This CDR3 comprises 16 residues. From germline, CDR1 is MNHNY and CDR2 SVGAGI (reference sequence). The CDR3 coding sequence is TGTGCCAGCAGTCTTCCTTTAGCGGGGTTATACAATGAGCAGTTCTTC. Amino acid sequence: CASSLPLAGLYNEQFF.

With respect to this clone: Other DNA sequences of this sample code for an identical CDR3. The chain carries TRBV5-1 and TRBJ1-1; TRBD1 is a possible D gene (5 bases). CDR1 is SGHRS, CDR2 YFSETQ, per germline. The CDR3 is 13 amino acids. V lost 3 bases, J lost 3 bases, and 9 bases lay in between. The CDR3 loop is CASSSTGDTEAFF. Here the CDR3 DNA reads TGCGCCAGCAGCTCGACGGGGGACACTGAAGCTTTCTTT.

The V call is TRBV5-4, the J call TRBJ2-1, with D possibly being TRBD2 (6 bases). Germline CDR1 and CDR2: SGHNT and YYREEE (reference sequence). V was cut by 0 bases and J by 9 bases, with 13 bases left in between. The CDR3 is made up of 14 amino acids. The CDR3 sequence: CASSLDPPGGEQFF. CDR3 nucleotides: TGTGCCAGCAGCTTGGATCCCCCCGGGGGTGAGCAGTTCTTC.

Concerning this clone itself: Because the CDR3's place on the DNA is in doubt, the DNA is left out and the CDR3 is given as listed by TCRdb. The chain is built from TRBV28 and TRBJ2-3; the table's D call, TRBD2, has no DNA check behind it. The CDR3 spans 15 residues, counting both ends. Germline CDR1 and CDR2: MDHEN and SYDVKM. CDR3 sequence reads: CASSSSGVGTDTQYF.

The chain recombines TRBV6-6 with TRBJ2-4, with a tentative D call TRBD2 (6 bases). Germline V CDR1 and CDR2: MNHNY, SVGAGI (reference sequence). CDR3 length: 14 residues. Trimming left V 6 bases short and J 1 base short, with 10 bases between. In DNA, the CDR3 is TGTGCCAGCAGCCTCCTAGCGGCCAAAAACATTCAGTACTTC. Translated: CASSLLAAKNIQYF.

This chain uses TRBV6-5 with TRBJ1-5; D uncertain. This CDR3 is built from 14 residues. Germline V gives CDR1 MNHEY, CDR2 SVGAGI. Trimming cost V 4 bases and J 0 bases, with 7 bases left between them. The CDR3 DNA sequence: TGTGCCAGCAGTTCCCCCAGTAGCAATCAGCCCCAGCATTTT. Protein sequence: CASSSPSSNQPQHF.

The chain has TRBV6-1 and TRBJ2-1; TRBD2 matches 10 bases. This CDR3 is 15 amino acids long. J lost 5 bases, V lost 2 bases, and 3 bases had no gene match. CDR1 and CDR2 from the germline V gene are MNHNS and SASEGT. In nucleotides, the CDR3 is TGTGCCAGCAGTGAAAGCGGGGGGGCCCACAATGAGCAGTTCTTC. Its translation: CASSESGGAHNEQFF.

The genes are TRBV11-3 and TRBJ2-1; TRBD1 agrees at 9 bases. The CDR3 covers 15 residues. The V segment lost 3 bases and the J segment 3 bases; nucleotides outside the gene matches: 3. In germline, CDR1 is SGHNT, CDR2 YENEEA. The DNA of the CDR3 is TGTGCCAGCAGCTTTTCGGGACAGGGCTACAATGAGCAGTTCTTC. Encoded protein: CASSFSGQGYNEQFF.

The V and J genes are TRBV10-1 and TRBJ1-2; possible D gene TRBD1, 5 bases. This CDR3 region has 13 residues. CDR1 is WNHNN, CDR2 SYGVQD, per germline (reference sequence). The V and J ends lost 3 bases and 4 bases respectively, with 9 bases between them. The CDR3 sequence is CASSEGVPYGYTF. CDR3 DNA sequence: TGCGCCAGCAGTGAAGGGGTCCCCTATGGCTACACCTTC.

J is TRBJ1-6 and V is TRBV11-2; 7 bases agree with TRBD1. The CDR3 covers 16 residues. Germline CDR1 is SGHAT and CDR2 is FQNNGV. V shed 2 bases and J 8 bases; nucleotides not matched to a gene: 9. The CDR3 loop is CASSLTIGTVHSPLHF. CDR3 bases: TGTGCCAGCAGCTTAACCATAGGGACAGTACATTCACCCCTCCACTTT. Combining the CDR3 with reference TRBV11-2 and TRBJ1-6 gives the whole variable domain EAGVAQSPRYKIIEKRQSVAFWCNPISGHATLYWYQQILGQGPKLLIQFQNNGVVDDSQLPKDRFSAERLKGVDSTLKIQPAKLEDSAVYLCASSLTIGTVHSPLHFGNGTRLTVT.